A selection of T cell receptor beta chains follows, all from one sample in a study of cytomegalovirus exposure and HLA in healthy donors. TCRdb keeps only in-frame clones here, not all; method: immunoSEQ multiplex PCR. The sample contains fewer than 250,000 clones, approximately 80% of which appear only once. Sequences were obtained from PBMCs. Receptor source: a boy aged 2 to 9 in good health and CMV-seronegative. The CDR3 runs from the conserved cysteine through the conserved F or W. A D gene is named only where the DNA matches it firmly. A row's size may be missing; if present it is once, few, many or a size class.

D gene	V gene	clone size	J gene	CDR3 DNA	CDR3 protein
TRBD2	TRBV7-9	-	TRBJ2-1	TGTGCCAGCAGCCCACTAGCGGGGGGGCGAAGGTACAATGAGCAGTTCTTC	CASSPLAGGRRYNEQFF
-	TRBV4-1	-	TRBJ1-1	TGCGCCAGCAGCCAAACCTCAGGCGCCACTGAAGCTTTCTTT	CASSQTSGATEAFF
-	TRBV19	-	TRBJ2-5	TGTGCCAGTAGTAAGGCAGGGCGAGAGACCCAGTACTTC	CASSKAGRETQYF
TRBD2	TRBV6-1	-	TRBJ2-7	TGTGCCAGCAGTGAACTAGCGGGGGGTGCCTACGAGCAGTACTTC	CASSELAGGAYEQYF
TRBD2	TRBV29-1	-	TRBJ2-2	TGCAGCGCCGGGGGGGAGGCGGGAGTTGCCACCGGGGAGCTGTTTTTT	CSAGGEAGVATGELFF
TRBD1	TRBV29-1	once	TRBJ1-2	TGCAGCGTCCGCACTGCCTCCGGGACAGGGTCTAACTATGGCTACACCTTC	CSVRTASGTGSNYGYTF
TRBD1	TRBV30	-	TRBJ1-2	TGTGCCTGGAGTGGGTCAGGGGGTGGCGGCTACACCTTC	CAWSGSGGGGYTF
TRBD2	TRBV4-1	-	TRBJ2-1	TGCGCCAGCAGCCAGGGACTAGCGGGGACCCGGTACAATGAGCAGTTCTTC	CASSQGLAGTRYNEQFF
-	TRBV6-1	-	TRBJ1-5	TGTGCCAGCACCCCTCTCCTCGCGGGGGCAAGGGCCCAGCATTTT	CASTPLLAGARAQHF
TRBD2	TRBV7-6	-	TRBJ2-7	TGTGCCAGCAGCTTAGCGGGGGGGTTGGCGGAAACTCCCTACGAGCAGTACTTC	CASSLAGGLAETPYEQYF
TRBD1	TRBV2	-	TRBJ1-2	TGTGCCAGCAGCGGCAGGGGGCATAAACGGGGCTACACCTTC	CASSGRGHKRGYTF
TRBD1	TRBV6-1	-	TRBJ1-2	TGTGCCAGCAGTGAACGGACAGGGCCTAATTATGGCTACACCTTC	CASSERTGPNYGYTF
-	TRBV11-2	-	TRBJ1-2	TGTGCCAGCAGCTCAACAGGGAATGGCTACACCTTC	CASSSTGNGYTF
-	TRBV6-6	-	TRBJ2-7	TGTGCCAGCAGACCAGGGACAAGCGAGCAGTACTTC	CASRPGTSEQYF
-	TRBV5-5	few	TRBJ2-3	TGTGCCAGCAGCTTCTGGCGGGCGTCAGATACGCAGTATTTT	CASSFWRASDTQYF
-	TRBV7-6	-	TRBJ1-1	TGTGCCAGCAGCCCCAATCCTTTCTTT	CASSPNPFF
-	TRBV5-6	-	TRBJ2-3	TGTGCCAGCAGCTTGGGGCTAGGTACGCAGTATTTT	CASSLGLGTQYF
-	TRBV30	-	TRBJ2-5	TGTGCCTGGAGTGATGAGAGGCGGAGCGGAGGGGCTCGGAAGACCCAGTACTTC	CAWSDERRSGGARKTQYF
TRBD2	TRBV27	-	TRBJ2-7	TGTGCCAGCAGTTTTTCGGGACTAGCTTACGAGCAGTACTTC	CASSFSGLAYEQYF
-	TRBV11-2	-	TRBJ2-7	TGTGCCAGCAGCTTAGCGCAGACTACCTACGAGCAGTACTTC	CASSLAQTTYEQYF
-	TRBV6-1	-	TRBJ1-1	TGTGCCAGCAGTGAAGATCCGGGATTGACTGAAGCTTTCTTT	CASSEDPGLTEAFF
-	TRBV28	-	TRBJ1-1	TGTGCCAGCAGTCCGTATCGTGGGGAGTCCACTGAAGCTTTCTTT	CASSPYRGESTEAFF
-	TRBV5-6	-	TRBJ2-3	TGTGCCAGCAGTTACGGGGGCACAGATACGCAGTATTTT	CASSYGGTDTQYF
-	TRBV27	-	TRBJ2-7	TGTGCCAGCAGTGCCTCCGGGACAACCCACTACGAGCAGTACTTC	CASSASGTTHYEQYF
-	TRBV21-1	once	TRBJ2-3	TGTGCCAGCAGCAAAGGGGGGGGACTAGATGTGGGTACGCAGTATTTT	CASSKGGGLDVGTQYF